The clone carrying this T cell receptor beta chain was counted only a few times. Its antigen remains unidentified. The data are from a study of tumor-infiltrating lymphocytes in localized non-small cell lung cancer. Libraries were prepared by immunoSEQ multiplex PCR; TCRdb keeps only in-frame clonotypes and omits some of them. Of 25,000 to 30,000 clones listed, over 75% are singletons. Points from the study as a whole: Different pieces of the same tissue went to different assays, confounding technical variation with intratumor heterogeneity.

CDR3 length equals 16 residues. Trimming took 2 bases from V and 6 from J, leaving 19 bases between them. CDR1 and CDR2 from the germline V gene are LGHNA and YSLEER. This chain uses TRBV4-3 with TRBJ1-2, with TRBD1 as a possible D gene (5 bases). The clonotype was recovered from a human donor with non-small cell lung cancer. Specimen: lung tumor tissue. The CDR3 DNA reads TGCGCCAGCAGCCAACAGGGCATGGACGGTCGTCATGGCTACACCTTC. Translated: CASSQQGMDGRHGYTF.